This T cell receptor beta chain originates from a study of cytomegalovirus exposure and HLA in healthy donors. Primers included in the PCR were 60 Vbeta and 13 Jbeta primers. Assay used: immunoSEQ multiplex PCR; TCRdb lists only in-frame clones, some missing. The sample holds 220,000 or so clones, 65% to 80% seen once. Germline CDR1 reads MNHNS; CDR2 reads SASEGT. The CDR3 length is 15 residues. Between the trimmed V and J ends, which lost 3 bases and 1 base, there was a span of 10 bases. This receptor was identified in a man aged 50-59 years in good health and CMV-seronegative. The rearrangement joins TRBV6-1 to TRBJ1-5; possible D gene TRBD1, 6 bases. Sequencing was done on a sample of PBMCs. CDR3 loop: CASSDGGYSNQPQHF. The DNA of the CDR3 is TGTGCCAGCAGTGATGGGGGCTACAGCAATCAGCCCCAGCATTTT.